This is a list of T cell receptor beta chains from one sample in a study of blood T cell repertoires in COVID-19. Only in-frame clones appear in the TCRdb table, and some are missing; sequencing was by immunoSEQ multiplex PCR. The data hold 300,000 to 400,000 clones, with 90% observed a single time. The material sequenced was PBMCs or T cells enriched from blood (not recorded which). The receptors stem from a man aged 55-75 years who had recovered from COVID-19. CDR3s include the opening cysteine and the closing phenylalanine or tryptophan. D genes are given only for firm matches. Some rows have no size entry. The others give once, few or many, or a class for an expanded clone.

D gene,J gene,clone size,CDR3 length,V gene,CDR3 DNA,CDR3 protein
TRBD1,TRBJ1-4,NA,17,TRBV5-1,TGCGCCAGCAGCGGGGAGACAGGGGCTCAATCTAATGAAAAACTGTTTTTT,CASSGETGAQSNEKLFF
NA,TRBJ1-4,few,15,TRBV7-8,TGTGCCAGCAGCTTAGTAACTGCAACTAATGAAAAACTGTTTTTT,CASSLVTATNEKLFF
NA,TRBJ2-7,NA,16,TRBV21-1,TGTGCCAGCAGCAGGGGGTGGGACAGGGCAGGGAACGAGCAGTACTTC,CASSRGWDRAGNEQYF
NA,TRBJ1-1,NA,12,TRBV3-1/TRBV3-2,TGTGCCAGCAGCCAAAGGTACAGTGAAGCTTTCTTT,CASSQRYSEAFF
NA,TRBJ1-4,NA,14,TRBV6-5,TGTGCCAGCAGTTCAGGGGCCGTCGGTGAAAAACTGTTTTTT,CASSSGAVGEKLFF
TRBD2,TRBJ2-5,NA,17,TRBV15,TGTGCCACCAGCTCCCCCACGGGCGGGGGGACCTTGGAGACCCAGTACTTC,CATSSPTGGGTLETQYF
TRBD1,TRBJ1-6,NA,14,TRBV10-3,TGTGCCATCAGTGAGGGGACAGGGAATTCACCCCTCCACTTT,CAISEGTGNSPLHF
TRBD1,TRBJ2-4,few,14,TRBV5-4,TGTGCCAGCAGCTCGGATGGTGGGACAGGGCCATCATACTTC,CASSSDGGTGPSYF
TRBD2,TRBJ2-2,NA,14,TRBV10-2,TGCGCCAGCAGGAGCGGGGCGAACACCGGGGAGCTGTTTTTT,CASRSGANTGELFF
TRBD2,TRBJ2-1,NA,18,TRBV2,TGTGCCAGCAGTGATCCCGCGGGGACTAGCGGGAGTTACAATGAGCAGTTCTTC,CASSDPAGTSGSYNEQFF
TRBD1,TRBJ1-5,few,19,TRBV6-1,TGTGCCAGCAGTGCCTATCTTTGGGACAGGGAAGATAGCAATCAGCCCCAGCATTTT,CASSAYLWDREDSNQPQHF
NA,TRBJ2-7,NA,11,TRBV29-1,TGCAGCGGCCGGGACAACTACGAGCAGTACTTC,CSGRDNYEQYF
TRBD1,TRBJ2-7,NA,16,TRBV19,TGTGCCAGTAGTAAACGGGGGGACAGGGCTGCCTCCGAGCAGTACTTC,CASSKRGDRAASEQYF
TRBD2,TRBJ2-3,once,17,TRBV9,TGTGCCAGCAGCGCCCCCCGGGCTAGCGGGGGCACAGATACGCAGTATTTT,CASSAPRASGGTDTQYF
TRBD1,TRBJ1-3,NA,18,TRBV4-1,TGCGCCAGCAGCCAAGGGACCCTTGACAGGGGGCTTGGAAACACCATATATTTT,CASSQGTLDRGLGNTIYF
NA,TRBJ1-4,NA,13,TRBV2,TGTGCCAGCATGTACAGGGAGGGCGAAAAACTGTTTTTT,CASMYREGEKLFF
TRBD2,TRBJ2-1,NA,14,TRBV7-9,TGTGCCAGCAGCTTGAGCGGGAGGGCCGCTAGACAGTTCTTC,CASSLSGRAARQFF
TRBD2,TRBJ2-7,NA,14,TRBV11-2,TGTGCCAGCAGCTTAGGGAGCGGGGTATACGAGCAGTACTTC,CASSLGSGVYEQYF
TRBD1,TRBJ1-1,few,14,TRBV29-1,TGCAGCGGACACCCGGGACAGAAGAACACTGAAGCTTTCTTT,CSGHPGQKNTEAFF
NA,TRBJ2-1,NA,16,TRBV5-8,TGTGCCAGCATCTATAAGCGGTTCATCTCCTACAATGAGCAGTTCTTC,CASIYKRFISYNEQFF
TRBD1,TRBJ2-6,NA,14,TRBV30,TGTGCCTGCCAGACAGGGAATGGGGCCAACGTCCTGACTTTC,CACQTGNGANVLTF
NA,TRBJ1-4,NA,15,TRBV7-9,TGTGCCAGCAGCTCCGTGACAGTTATAAATGAAAAACTGTTTTTT,CASSSVTVINEKLFF
NA,TRBJ2-1,NA,12,TRBV12-3/TRBV12-4,TGTGCCAGCAGTTTCGGCGGGAATGAGCAGTTCTTC,CASSFGGNEQFF
NA,TRBJ1-4,NA,15,TRBV4-1,TGCGCCAGCAGCCAAGGTCCAGCAACTAATGAAAAACTGTTTTTT,CASSQGPATNEKLFF
NA,TRBJ1-1,NA,15,TRBV5-1,TGCGCCAGCAGCTTTGTCGGGGGTTCTGCCCCTGAAGCTTTCTTT,CASSFVGGSAPEAFF
TRBD2,TRBJ2-7,NA,14,TRBV6-5,TGTGCCAGCAGTTACTCCTGGACTAGCGGAGAGCAGTACTTC,CASSYSWTSGEQYF
TRBD1,TRBJ1-2,NA,13,TRBV3-1/TRBV3-2,TGTGCCAGCAGCCTGGGACAGATTTATGGCTACACCTTC,CASSLGQIYGYTF
NA,TRBJ1-4,NA,16,TRBV7-2,TGTGCCAGCAGCTTAGAGCTCGGGGGAGTTAATGAAAAACTGTTTTTT,CASSLELGGVNEKLFF
TRBD1,TRBJ1-6,NA,18,TRBV27,TGTGCCAGCAGTTCCCCCTGGACAGGGGGCATGAATAATTCACCCCTCCACTTT,CASSSPWTGGMNNSPLHF
TRBD1,TRBJ1-2,NA,12,TRBV19,TGTGCCAGTAGGGACAGGAGCTATGGCTACACCTTC,CASRDRSYGYTF
TRBD1,TRBJ1-6,NA,13,TRBV5-1,TGCGCCAGCAAGGGACAGGGAAATTCACCCCTCCACTTT,CASKGQGNSPLHF